This is a list of T cell receptor beta chains from one sample in a study of beta chain features in type 1 diabetes. The protocol was immunoSEQ multiplex PCR, while the TCRdb copy is restricted to in-frame clones and leaves out a portion. This repertoire shows more than 120,000 clones, around an eighth found once; its top ten account for 1.3%. The sequencing sample was made of central memory CD4+ T cells from blood. The receptor set was obtained from a man between 18 and 35 years old with type 1 diabetes. Both conserved end residues are part of each CDR3. D genes are given only for firm matches. Clone sizes are given selectively: once, few, many, or a class where the clone is expanded.

CDR3nt: TGCGCCAGCAGCTTGGGGTTCGGCAGAGAAAATTCACCCCTCCACTTT
CDR3aa: CASSLGFGRENSPLHF
abundance: -
v_gene: TRBV5-1
j_gene: TRBJ1-6
d_gene: -

CDR3nt: TGCGCCAGCAGCCTGGAAGAGAGAAACTACATGAACACTGAAGCTTTCTTT
CDR3aa: CASSLEERNYMNTEAFF
abundance: -
v_gene: TRBV4-1
j_gene: TRBJ1-1
d_gene: -

CDR3nt: TGCAGTGCAACCGATTATCCTGAGCAGTTCTTC
CDR3aa: CSATDYPEQFF
abundance: -
v_gene: TRBV20-1
j_gene: TRBJ2-1
d_gene: -

CDR3nt: TGCGCCAGCAGCCAAAGATCCCTAGCTGTCGATGAGCAGTTCTTC
CDR3aa: CASSQRSLAVDEQFF
abundance: -
v_gene: TRBV4-1
j_gene: TRBJ2-1
d_gene: -

CDR3nt: TGTGCCAGCAGTACAGGGGCCGGACCCCTCCACTTT
CDR3aa: CASSTGAGPLHF
abundance: -
v_gene: TRBV27
j_gene: TRBJ1-6
d_gene: TRBD1

CDR3nt: TGTGCCAGCAGACGACAGCCATCTAGCTATGGCTACACCTTC
CDR3aa: CASRRQPSSYGYTF
abundance: few
v_gene: TRBV2
j_gene: TRBJ1-2
d_gene: -

CDR3nt: TGTGCCAGCAGCTCCGGGACATCCGAAAAACTGTTTTTT
CDR3aa: CASSSGTSEKLFF
abundance: -
v_gene: TRBV7-2
j_gene: TRBJ1-4
d_gene: -

CDR3nt: TGTGCCAGCAGCCCCCGGGACAGGCAAAACTCCTACAATGAGCAGTTCTTC
CDR3aa: CASSPRDRQNSYNEQFF
abundance: -
v_gene: TRBV11-1
j_gene: TRBJ2-1
d_gene: TRBD1

CDR3nt: TGCGCCAGCAGCTCCTCGGGGCCACTCGAGCAGTACTTC
CDR3aa: CASSSSGPLEQYF
abundance: -
v_gene: TRBV5-1
j_gene: TRBJ2-7
d_gene: -

CDR3nt: TGTGCCTGGAGTGGGTGGCTCTCTCCAACCTTCTCTGGGGCCAACGTCCTGACTTTC
CDR3aa: CAWSGWLSPTFSGANVLTF
abundance: few
v_gene: TRBV30
j_gene: TRBJ2-6
d_gene: -

CDR3nt: TGTGCCAGCCTTCAAGACGGGGAGACCCAGTACTTC
CDR3aa: CASLQDGETQYF
abundance: -
v_gene: TRBV2
j_gene: TRBJ2-5
d_gene: -

CDR3nt: TGTGCCAGCAGCTCCCTGGGGGGGAACACTGAAGCTTTCTTT
CDR3aa: CASSSLGGNTEAFF
abundance: -
v_gene: TRBV7-9
j_gene: TRBJ1-1
d_gene: -

CDR3nt: TGTGCCAGCAGTGAAGAGTTCGGCTCTGGGGCCAACGTCCTGACTTTC
CDR3aa: CASSEEFGSGANVLTF
abundance: -
v_gene: TRBV6-1
j_gene: TRBJ2-6
d_gene: -

CDR3nt: TGTGCCAGTAGTGGCCTGGGAGGACAGGACACTGAAGCTTTCTTT
CDR3aa: CASSGLGGQDTEAFF
abundance: -
v_gene: TRBV19
j_gene: TRBJ1-1
d_gene: TRBD1

CDR3nt: TGTGCCAGCAGCCCAGGGACAGGGGATGGTAACACTGAAGCTTTCTTT
CDR3aa: CASSPGTGDGNTEAFF
abundance: -
v_gene: TRBV5-4
j_gene: TRBJ1-1
d_gene: TRBD1

CDR3nt: TGTGCCAGCAGCCCCCGGACAGGGGAGAATGAGCAGTTCTTC
CDR3aa: CASSPRTGENEQFF
abundance: few
v_gene: TRBV9
j_gene: TRBJ2-1
d_gene: TRBD1

CDR3nt: TGTGCCAGCAGGCCTACTAGAATTCTTGGAGAGACCCAGTACTTC
CDR3aa: CASRPTRILGETQYF
abundance: -
v_gene: TRBV6-5
j_gene: TRBJ2-5
d_gene: -

CDR3nt: TGTGCCAGCAGCTATGGACTAGCGGGGGACAATGAGCAGTTCTTC
CDR3aa: CASSYGLAGDNEQFF
abundance: few
v_gene: TRBV7-3
j_gene: TRBJ2-1
d_gene: TRBD2

CDR3nt: TGTGCCAGCAGCTTGGATGGTGGCGGCTACAATGAGCAGTTCTTC
CDR3aa: CASSLDGGGYNEQFF
abundance: -
v_gene: TRBV5-4
j_gene: TRBJ2-1
d_gene: -

CDR3nt: TGCGCCAGCAGCCAAGAGGGCAGGGGAGGCAATCAGCCCCAGCATTTT
CDR3aa: CASSQEGRGGNQPQHF
abundance: few
v_gene: TRBV4-1
j_gene: TRBJ1-5
d_gene: -

CDR3nt: TGTGCCTGGAGTATCCCAGTTAGCAATCAGCCCCAGCATTTT
CDR3aa: CAWSIPVSNQPQHF
abundance: -
v_gene: TRBV30
j_gene: TRBJ1-5
d_gene: -

CDR3nt: TGCAGCGTCCAGGATCACGAGCAGTACTTC
CDR3aa: CSVQDHEQYF
abundance: many
v_gene: TRBV29-1
j_gene: TRBJ2-7
d_gene: -

CDR3nt: TGTGCCAGCAGCTTGGGACAGGGAGGCGAAAAACTGTTTTTT
CDR3aa: CASSLGQGGEKLFF
abundance: -
v_gene: TRBV7-9
j_gene: TRBJ1-4
d_gene: TRBD1

CDR3nt: TGTGCCAGCAGCTCCTTGGGCAAAGAGACCCAGTACTTC
CDR3aa: CASSSLGKETQYF
abundance: -
v_gene: TRBV5-4
j_gene: TRBJ2-5
d_gene: -

CDR3nt: TGTGCCAGCAGTGACCGAGGCCTGATCTGGGGTTCACCCCTCCACTTT
CDR3aa: CASSDRGLIWGSPLHF
abundance: few
v_gene: TRBV28
j_gene: TRBJ1-6
d_gene: -

CDR3nt: TGTGCCAGCTCACCCGAGGGGAACTATGGCTACACCTTC
CDR3aa: CASSPEGNYGYTF
abundance: -
v_gene: TRBV18
j_gene: TRBJ1-2
d_gene: -

CDR3nt: TGTGCCAGCAAACAGTTGAACACTGAAGCTTTCTTT
CDR3aa: CASKQLNTEAFF
abundance: -
v_gene: TRBV6-6
j_gene: TRBJ1-1
d_gene: -

CDR3nt: TGCGCCAGCAGAACTACAGGGTCCACTGAAGCTTTCTTT
CDR3aa: CASRTTGSTEAFF
abundance: few
v_gene: TRBV23-1
j_gene: TRBJ1-1
d_gene: -

CDR3nt: TGTGCCTGGGGCCGGGCAGGCCTCTACGAGCAGTACTTC
CDR3aa: CAWGRAGLYEQYF
abundance: many
v_gene: TRBV30
j_gene: TRBJ2-7
d_gene: -

CDR3nt: TGTGCCTGGAGGCTTCTTGGGTACGAGCAGTACTTC
CDR3aa: CAWRLLGYEQYF
abundance: few
v_gene: TRBV30
j_gene: TRBJ2-7
d_gene: -

CDR3nt: TGCAGCGTCCTCCGGGACATCGGAAACACCATATATTTT
CDR3aa: CSVLRDIGNTIYF
abundance: few
v_gene: TRBV29-1
j_gene: TRBJ1-3
d_gene: -

CDR3nt: TGTGCCTGGCGGACTAGCGGGGCGAACAATGAGCAGTTCTTC
CDR3aa: CAWRTSGANNEQFF
abundance: few
v_gene: TRBV30
j_gene: TRBJ2-1
d_gene: TRBD2

CDR3nt: TGTGCCAGCAGCTTAGCGAGCCACGAGCAGTACTTC
CDR3aa: CASSLASHEQYF
abundance: -
v_gene: TRBV7-2
j_gene: TRBJ2-7
d_gene: -

CDR3nt: TGTGCCAGCAGACCCAACAGGGATTGGAACACTGAAGCTTTCTTT
CDR3aa: CASRPNRDWNTEAFF
abundance: -
v_gene: TRBV28
j_gene: TRBJ1-1
d_gene: -

CDR3nt: TGCAGTGCTAGGGGGCCAGATACGCAGTATTTT
CDR3aa: CSARGPDTQYF
abundance: -
v_gene: TRBV20-1
j_gene: TRBJ2-3
d_gene: -

CDR3nt: TGTGCCAGCAGCTTGGATTATGGGGGAGGAGAGACCCAGTACTTC
CDR3aa: CASSLDYGGGETQYF
abundance: few
v_gene: TRBV5-4
j_gene: TRBJ2-5
d_gene: -

CDR3nt: TGCGCCAGCAGCTTAGATAATTCACCCCTCCACTTT
CDR3aa: CASSLDNSPLHF
abundance: -
v_gene: TRBV5-1
j_gene: TRBJ1-6
d_gene: -

CDR3nt: TGTGCCAGCGGACAGGGCTACGAGCAGTACTTC
CDR3aa: CASGQGYEQYF
abundance: -
v_gene: TRBV25-1
j_gene: TRBJ2-7
d_gene: TRBD1

CDR3nt: TGTGCCAGCAGTGAAGCGCTTCAGGGGGCAGGGGAGCAGTTCTTC
CDR3aa: CASSEALQGAGEQFF
abundance: -
v_gene: TRBV2
j_gene: TRBJ2-1
d_gene: TRBD1

CDR3nt: TGTGCCAGCAGCTCTGGGACTAGCAATAGCGAGCAGTACTTC
CDR3aa: CASSSGTSNSEQYF
abundance: -
v_gene: TRBV7-9
j_gene: TRBJ2-7
d_gene: TRBD2

CDR3nt: TGTGCCTCGAGGGGGGACTCCTACAATGAGCAGTTCTTC
CDR3aa: CASRGDSYNEQFF
abundance: -
v_gene: TRBV2
j_gene: TRBJ2-1
d_gene: -

CDR3nt: TGTGCCAGCAGCATGGGACAGGGTGTCATCTTGTTAGAGCAGTACTTC
CDR3aa: CASSMGQGVILLEQYF
abundance: many
v_gene: TRBV13
j_gene: TRBJ2-7
d_gene: TRBD1

CDR3nt: TGTGCCAGCAGCGGTTGGACAGGGGCGGACGGGGTGACCCAGTACTTC
CDR3aa: CASSGWTGADGVTQYF
abundance: -
v_gene: TRBV7-9
j_gene: TRBJ2-5
d_gene: TRBD1

CDR3nt: TGTGCCAGCAGTGTTGATCCACGGGATACGCAGTATTTT
CDR3aa: CASSVDPRDTQYF
abundance: -
v_gene: TRBV2
j_gene: TRBJ2-3
d_gene: -

CDR3nt: TGTGCCGGCGGTCGAGAGCGGGCAGATACGCAGTATTTT
CDR3aa: CAGGRERADTQYF
abundance: many
v_gene: TRBV7-9
j_gene: TRBJ2-3
d_gene: -

CDR3nt: TGTGCCAGCAGCTTACGTAGGTCGGATACGCAGTATTTT
CDR3aa: CASSLRRSDTQYF
abundance: many
v_gene: TRBV7-2
j_gene: TRBJ2-3
d_gene: -

CDR3nt: TGTGCCATCAGGCCCGCGACAGGGATTAACACCGGGGAGCTGTTTTTT
CDR3aa: CAIRPATGINTGELFF
abundance: -
v_gene: TRBV10-3
j_gene: TRBJ2-2
d_gene: TRBD1

CDR3nt: TGTGCCAGCAGAGTACAGGGGTTGGTCGAAGAGACCCAGTACTTC
CDR3aa: CASRVQGLVEETQYF
abundance: many
v_gene: TRBV2
j_gene: TRBJ2-5
d_gene: TRBD1

CDR3nt: TGTGCCAGCCTAGGGCGGGGCTTCGGTTCACCCCTCCACTTT
CDR3aa: CASLGRGFGSPLHF
abundance: few
v_gene: TRBV28
j_gene: TRBJ1-6
d_gene: -

CDR3nt: TGCGCCAGCAGCTTGGGAAACAGTATCTACGAGCAGTACTTC
CDR3aa: CASSLGNSIYEQYF
abundance: few
v_gene: TRBV5-1
j_gene: TRBJ2-7
d_gene: -

CDR3nt: TGTGCCAGCAGTAATCCGGGACAGGCCAATGGCTACACCTTC
CDR3aa: CASSNPGQANGYTF
abundance: -
v_gene: TRBV27
j_gene: TRBJ1-2
d_gene: TRBD1

CDR3nt: TGTGCCAGCAGCGGACAGACAGATACGCAGTATTTT
CDR3aa: CASSGQTDTQYF
abundance: -
v_gene: TRBV6-5
j_gene: TRBJ2-3
d_gene: -

CDR3nt: TGCGCCAGCTACCTTGAGACTCTAGTCCAAAGCTCTGGAAACACCATATATTTT
CDR3aa: CASYLETLVQSSGNTIYF
abundance: few
v_gene: TRBV5-1
j_gene: TRBJ1-3
d_gene: -

CDR3nt: TGTGCCAGCAGCTTAAGCAAGACCTACGAGCAGTACTTC
CDR3aa: CASSLSKTYEQYF
abundance: few
v_gene: TRBV7-9
j_gene: TRBJ2-7
d_gene: -

CDR3nt: TGTGCCAGCAGCCCCGGGACAGGGGGGATTTACGAGCAGTACTTC
CDR3aa: CASSPGTGGIYEQYF
abundance: -
v_gene: TRBV7-2
j_gene: TRBJ2-7
d_gene: TRBD1

CDR3nt: TGTGCCATCTCCCGGGGGGCGCTTTCGGGCACCGGGGAGCTGTTTTTT
CDR3aa: CAISRGALSGTGELFF
abundance: -
v_gene: TRBV10-3
j_gene: TRBJ2-2
d_gene: -

CDR3nt: TGTGCCAGCCATCGGGAGGAGACCCAGTACTTC
CDR3aa: CASHREETQYF
abundance: few
v_gene: TRBV28
j_gene: TRBJ2-5
d_gene: -